The entry that follows covers one TCR beta chain sequence. Generated by immunoSEQ multiplex PCR, the TCRdb table keeps only in-frame clones and is missing some. Altogether fewer than 180,000 clones are present, approximately 83% being singletons, with the ten largest covering roughly 3%. This CDR3 comprises 15 residues. Trimming took 4 bases from V and 0 from J; bases not matched to a gene: 6. Germline CDR1 is LNHDA and CDR2 is SQIVND (reference sequence). These data belong to a study of blood T cell repertoires in COVID-19. The chain joins TRBV19 to TRBJ2-7; 7 nucleotides line up with TRBD1. The sequence was collected from a man in his 70s with acute or convalescent COVID-19. Input material: peripheral blood. CDR3 coding DNA: TGTGCCAGTAGTACTGGCAGGGGGAGCTCCTACGAGCAGTACTTC. This translates into CASSTGRGSSYEQYF.